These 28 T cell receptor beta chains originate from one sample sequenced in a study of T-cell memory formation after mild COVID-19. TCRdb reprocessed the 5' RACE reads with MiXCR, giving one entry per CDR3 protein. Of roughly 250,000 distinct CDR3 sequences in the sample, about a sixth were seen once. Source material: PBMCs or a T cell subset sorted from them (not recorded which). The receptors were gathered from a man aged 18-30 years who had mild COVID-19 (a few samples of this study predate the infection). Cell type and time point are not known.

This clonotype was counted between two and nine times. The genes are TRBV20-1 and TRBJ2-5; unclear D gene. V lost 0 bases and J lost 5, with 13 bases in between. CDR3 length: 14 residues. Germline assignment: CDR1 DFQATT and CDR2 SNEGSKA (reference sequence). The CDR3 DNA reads TGCAGTGCTAGAGATCCGGGTAGCTGGGAGACCCAGTACTTC. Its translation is CSARDPGSWETQYF.

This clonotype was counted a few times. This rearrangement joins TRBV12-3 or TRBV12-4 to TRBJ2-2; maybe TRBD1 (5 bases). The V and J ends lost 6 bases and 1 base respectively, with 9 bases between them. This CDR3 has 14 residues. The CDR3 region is CASRATGNTGELFF. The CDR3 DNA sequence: TGTGCCAGCAGGGCTACAGGGAACACCGGGGAGCTGTTTTTT.

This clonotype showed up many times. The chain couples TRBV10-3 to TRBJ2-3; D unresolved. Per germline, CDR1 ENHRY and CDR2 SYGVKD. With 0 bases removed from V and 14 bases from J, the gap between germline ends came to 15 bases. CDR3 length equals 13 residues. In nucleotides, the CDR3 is TGTGCCATCAGTGAGTCGATTCTGGACCCCAGGTATTTT. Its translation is CAISESILDPRYF.

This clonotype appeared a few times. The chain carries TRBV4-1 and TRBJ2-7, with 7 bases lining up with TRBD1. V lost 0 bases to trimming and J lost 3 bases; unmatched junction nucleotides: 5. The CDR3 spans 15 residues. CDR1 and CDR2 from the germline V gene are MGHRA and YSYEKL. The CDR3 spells CASSQDRTGNYEQYF. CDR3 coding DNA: TGCGCCAGCAGCCAAGACCGGACAGGAAACTACGAGCAGTACTTC.

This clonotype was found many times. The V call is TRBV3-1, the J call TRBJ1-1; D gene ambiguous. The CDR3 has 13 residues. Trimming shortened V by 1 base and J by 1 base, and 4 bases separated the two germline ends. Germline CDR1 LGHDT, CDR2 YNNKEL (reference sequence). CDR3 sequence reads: CASSQGANTEAFF. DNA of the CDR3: TGTGCCAGCAGCCAAGGCGCGAACACTGAAGCTTTCTTT.

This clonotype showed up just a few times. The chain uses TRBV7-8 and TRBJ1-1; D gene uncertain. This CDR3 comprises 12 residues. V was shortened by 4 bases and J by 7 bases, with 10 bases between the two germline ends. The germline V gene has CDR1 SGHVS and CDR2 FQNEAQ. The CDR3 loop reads CASSSGLIEAFF. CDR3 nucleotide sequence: TGTGCCAGCAGCTCAGGACTGATTGAAGCTTTCTTT. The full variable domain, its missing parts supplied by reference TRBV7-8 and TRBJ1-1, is GAGVSQSPRYKVAKRGQDVALRCDPISGHVSLFWYQQALGQGPEFLTYFQNEAQLDKSGLPSDRFFAERPEGSVSTLKIQRTQQEDSAVYLCASSSGLIEAFFGQGTRLTVV.

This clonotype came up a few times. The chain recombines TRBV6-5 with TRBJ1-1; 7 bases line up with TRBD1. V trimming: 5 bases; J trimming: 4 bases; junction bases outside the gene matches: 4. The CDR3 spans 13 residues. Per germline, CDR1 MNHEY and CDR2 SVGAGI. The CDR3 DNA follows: TGTGCCAGCAGTCCCGAGGGGGCCACTGAAGCTTTCTTT. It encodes CASSPEGATEAFF.

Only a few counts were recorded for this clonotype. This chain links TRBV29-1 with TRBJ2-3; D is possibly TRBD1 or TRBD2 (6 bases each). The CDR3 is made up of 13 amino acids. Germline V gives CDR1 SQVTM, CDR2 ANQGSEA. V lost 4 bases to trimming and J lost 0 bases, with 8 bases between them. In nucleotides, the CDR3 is TGCAGCGTTGGGGGGGCGAGCACAGATACGCAGTATTTT. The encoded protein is CSVGGASTDTQYF.

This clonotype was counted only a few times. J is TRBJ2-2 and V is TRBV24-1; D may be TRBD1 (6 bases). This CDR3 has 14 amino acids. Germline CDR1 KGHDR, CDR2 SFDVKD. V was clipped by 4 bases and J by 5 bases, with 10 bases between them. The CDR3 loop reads CATSDTTGTGELFF. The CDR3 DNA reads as TGTGCCACCAGTGACACGACAGGAACCGGGGAGCTGTTTTTT.

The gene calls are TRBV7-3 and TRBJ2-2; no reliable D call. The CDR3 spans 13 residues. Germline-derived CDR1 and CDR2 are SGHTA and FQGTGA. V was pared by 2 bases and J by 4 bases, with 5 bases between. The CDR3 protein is CASSLWGTGELFF. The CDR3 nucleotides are TGTGCCAGCAGCTTATGGGGCACCGGGGAGCTGTTTTTT.

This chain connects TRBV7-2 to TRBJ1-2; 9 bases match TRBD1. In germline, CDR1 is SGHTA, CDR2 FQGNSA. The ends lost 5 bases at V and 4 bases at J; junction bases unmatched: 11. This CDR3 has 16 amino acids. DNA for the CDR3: TGTGCCAGCAGCGCGCAACCGGGACAGGGCGCCTATGGCTACACCTTC. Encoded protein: CASSAQPGQGAYGYTF.

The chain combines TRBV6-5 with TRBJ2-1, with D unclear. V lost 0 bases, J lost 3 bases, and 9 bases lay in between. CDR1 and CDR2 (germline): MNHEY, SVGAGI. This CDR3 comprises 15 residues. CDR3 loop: CASSYSASVYNEQFF. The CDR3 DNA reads TGTGCCAGCAGTTACTCGGCCAGCGTCTACAATGAGCAGTTCTTC.

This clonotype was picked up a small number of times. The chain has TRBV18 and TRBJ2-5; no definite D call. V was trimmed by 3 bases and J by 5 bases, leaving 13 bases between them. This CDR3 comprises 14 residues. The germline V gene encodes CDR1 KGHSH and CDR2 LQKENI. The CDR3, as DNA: TGTGCCAGCTCACCGATTGCCACTCACGAGACCCAGTACTTC. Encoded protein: CASSPIATHETQYF.

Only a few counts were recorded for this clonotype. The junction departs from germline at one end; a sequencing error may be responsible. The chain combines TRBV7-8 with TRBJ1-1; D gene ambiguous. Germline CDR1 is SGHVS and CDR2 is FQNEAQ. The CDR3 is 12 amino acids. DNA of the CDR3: TGTGCCAGCAGCTTAGGGTTCGCCCTAACGGGTTGG. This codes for CASSLGFALTGW.

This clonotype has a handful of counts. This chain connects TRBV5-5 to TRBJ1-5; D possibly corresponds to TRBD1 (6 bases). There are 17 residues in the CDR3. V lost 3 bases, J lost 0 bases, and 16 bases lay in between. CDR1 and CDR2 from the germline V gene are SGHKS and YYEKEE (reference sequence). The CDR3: CASSWGTPAYSNQPQHF. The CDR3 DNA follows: TGTGCCAGCAGCTGGGGGACACCAGCCTATAGCAATCAGCCCCAGCATTTT.

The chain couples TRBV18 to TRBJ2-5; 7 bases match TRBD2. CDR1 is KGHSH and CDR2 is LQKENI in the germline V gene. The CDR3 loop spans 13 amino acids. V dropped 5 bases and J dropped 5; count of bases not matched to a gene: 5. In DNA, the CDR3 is TGTGCCAGCTCAAGACTAGCTGGGGAGACCCAGTACTTC. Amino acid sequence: CASSRLAGETQYF.

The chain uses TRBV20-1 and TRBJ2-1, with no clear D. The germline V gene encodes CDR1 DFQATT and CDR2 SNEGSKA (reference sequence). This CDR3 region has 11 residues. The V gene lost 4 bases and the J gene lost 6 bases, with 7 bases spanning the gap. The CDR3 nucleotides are TGCAGTGCTAAAGGAAGCAATGAGCAGTTCTTC. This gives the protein CSAKGSNEQFF.

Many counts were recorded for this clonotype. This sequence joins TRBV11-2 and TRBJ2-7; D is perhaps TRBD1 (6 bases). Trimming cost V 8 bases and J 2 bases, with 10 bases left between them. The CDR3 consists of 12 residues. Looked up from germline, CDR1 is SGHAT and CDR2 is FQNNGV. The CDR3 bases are TGTGCCAGCTCCAGGGGAACCTACGAGCAGTACTTC. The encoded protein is CASSRGTYEQYF.

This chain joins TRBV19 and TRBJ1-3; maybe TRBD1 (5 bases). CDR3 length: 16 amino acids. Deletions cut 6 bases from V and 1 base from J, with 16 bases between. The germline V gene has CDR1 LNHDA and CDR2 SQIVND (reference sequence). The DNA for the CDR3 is TGTGCCAGTAGGGGGGGTCCCTTCAAATCTGGAAACACCATATATTTT. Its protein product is CASRGGPFKSGNTIYF.

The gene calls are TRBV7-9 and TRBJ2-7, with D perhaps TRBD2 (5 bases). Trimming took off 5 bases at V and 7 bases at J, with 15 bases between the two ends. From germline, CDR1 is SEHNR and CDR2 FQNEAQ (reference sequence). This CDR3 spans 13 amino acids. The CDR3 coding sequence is TGTGCCAGCAGCCACCTAGGAGGATCAGAGCAGTACTTC. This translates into CASSHLGGSEQYF. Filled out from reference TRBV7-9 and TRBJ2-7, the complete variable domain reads DTGVSQNPRHKITKRGQNVTFRCDPISEHNRLYWYRQTLGQGPEFLTYFQNEAQLEKSRLLSDRFSAERPKGSFSTLEIQRTEQGDSAMYLCASSHLGGSEQYFGPGTRLTVT.

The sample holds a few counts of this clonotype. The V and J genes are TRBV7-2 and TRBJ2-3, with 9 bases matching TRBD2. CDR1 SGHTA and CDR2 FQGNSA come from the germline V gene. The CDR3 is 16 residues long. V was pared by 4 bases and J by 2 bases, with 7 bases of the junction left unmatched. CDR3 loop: CASSSSLAGTTDTQYF. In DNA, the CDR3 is TGTGCCAGCAGCTCCTCCCTAGCGGGAACCACAGATACGCAGTATTTT. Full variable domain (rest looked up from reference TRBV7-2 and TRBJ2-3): GAGVSQSPSNKVTEKGKDVELRCDPISGHTALYWYRQSLGQGLEFLIYFQGNSAPDKSGLPSDRFSAERTGGSVSTLTIQRTQQEDSAVYLCASSSSLAGTTDTQYFGPGTRLTVL.

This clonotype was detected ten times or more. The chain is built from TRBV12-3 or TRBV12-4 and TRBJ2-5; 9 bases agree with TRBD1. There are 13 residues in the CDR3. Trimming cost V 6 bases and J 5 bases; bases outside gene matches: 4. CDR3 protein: CASRYRGPETQYF. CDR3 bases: TGTGCCAGCAGGTACAGGGGGCCGGAGACCCAGTACTTC.

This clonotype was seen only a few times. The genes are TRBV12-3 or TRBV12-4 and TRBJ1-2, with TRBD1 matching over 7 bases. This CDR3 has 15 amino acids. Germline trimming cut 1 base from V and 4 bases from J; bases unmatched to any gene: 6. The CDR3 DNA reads TGTGCCAGCAGTTTAGGCTCGGGACAGAGCTATGGCTACACCTTC. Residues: CASSLGSGQSYGYTF.

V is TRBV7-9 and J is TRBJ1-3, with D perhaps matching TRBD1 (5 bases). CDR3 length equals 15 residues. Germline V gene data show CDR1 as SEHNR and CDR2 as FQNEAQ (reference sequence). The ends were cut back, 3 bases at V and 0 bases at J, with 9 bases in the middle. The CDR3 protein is CASSFRGSSGNTIYF. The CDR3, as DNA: TGTGCCAGCAGCTTTAGGGGTAGCTCTGGAAACACCATATATTTT.

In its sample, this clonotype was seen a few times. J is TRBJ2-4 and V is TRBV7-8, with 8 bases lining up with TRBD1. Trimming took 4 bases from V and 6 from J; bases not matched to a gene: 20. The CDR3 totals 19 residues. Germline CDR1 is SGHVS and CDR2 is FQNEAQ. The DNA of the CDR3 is TGTGCCAGCAGCTACGGGCGGACAGGGCGGAAGGAGTCGGGAAACATTCAGTACTTC. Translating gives CASSYGRTGRKESGNIQYF.

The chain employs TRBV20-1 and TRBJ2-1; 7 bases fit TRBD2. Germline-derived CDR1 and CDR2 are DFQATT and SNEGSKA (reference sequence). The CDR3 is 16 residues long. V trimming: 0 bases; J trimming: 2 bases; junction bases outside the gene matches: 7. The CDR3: CSARDLRLAAYNEQFF. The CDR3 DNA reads TGCAGTGCTAGAGATCTCCGTCTAGCGGCCTACAATGAGCAGTTCTTC.

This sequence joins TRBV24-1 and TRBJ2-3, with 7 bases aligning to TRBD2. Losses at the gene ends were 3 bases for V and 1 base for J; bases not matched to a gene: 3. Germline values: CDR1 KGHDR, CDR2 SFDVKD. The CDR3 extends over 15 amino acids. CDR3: CATSDRLAGTDTQYF. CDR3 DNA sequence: TGTGCCACCAGTGATCGGCTAGCGGGCACAGATACGCAGTATTTT.

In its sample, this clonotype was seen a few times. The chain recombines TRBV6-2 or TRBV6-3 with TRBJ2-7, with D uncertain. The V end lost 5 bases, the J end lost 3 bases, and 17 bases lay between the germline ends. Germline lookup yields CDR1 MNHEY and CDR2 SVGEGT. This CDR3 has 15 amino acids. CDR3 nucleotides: TGTGCCAGCAGTAGTGTGGCAGACGTCAGCTACGAGCAGTACTTC. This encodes CASSSVADVSYEQYF.